The table lists the clone carrying this TCR beta chain with a count of one. What it binds is not known. This CDR3 is 19 amino acids long. Germline loops: CDR1 MNHEY, CDR2 SMNVEV (reference sequence). The ends were cut back, 6 bases at V and 0 bases at J, with 24 bases in the middle. The data belong to a study of cytomegalovirus exposure and HLA in healthy donors. Study results and limitations: For cytomegalovirus status, the classifier reportedly gave diagnoses with high specificity and sensitivity.

Both 60 Vbeta primers and 13 Jbeta primers went into the PCR. Clones were read by immunoSEQ multiplex PCR, and TCRdb kept only the in-frame ones, dropping some. Of 100,000 to 150,000 clones detected, more than 70% appear once; the ten largest clones hold roughly 0.9%. Sequenced input: PBMCs. The chain employs TRBV27 and TRBJ2-1; perhaps TRBD1 as D (6 bases). This receptor was obtained from a woman aged 55-70 years in good health and CMV-seronegative. CDR3 amino acids: CASSLMGASWVSSYNEQFF. As DNA, the CDR3 is TGTGCCAGCAGCCTTATGGGGGCCTCGTGGGTTAGCTCCTACAATGAGCAGTTCTTC.